The source of this T cell receptor (beta chain) is a study of blood T cell repertoires in COVID-19. Ages ranged from roughly 18 to 100 years, with residence in around 24 US areas. Sequencing was performed with immunoSEQ multiplex PCR; in TCRdb, only in-frame clones are kept and a portion is missing. The sample lists roughly 300,000 clones, roughly 90% occurring once. The CDR3 totals 14 residues. Germline V gene data show CDR1 as MDHEN and CDR2 as SYDVKM. The germline V and J ends were trimmed by 8 bases and 4 bases, with 15 bases remaining between them. The rearrangement links TRBV28 to TRBJ2-1, with D perhaps matching TRBD1 (6 bases). Sequencing input: PBMCs or T cells enriched from blood (not recorded which). This TCR was sampled from a woman aged 30 to 39 who had recovered from COVID-19. CDR3 bases: TGTGCCAGCGGGGGAACAGGGAATTACAATGAGCAGTTCTTC. Amino acid sequence: CASGGTGNYNEQFF.